This T cell receptor beta chain was captured in a study of shared clonotypes between healthy human individuals. Study results and caveats: Naive subsets tended to show greater estimated richness than memory subsets.

TCRdb keeps only in-frame clones here, not all; method: immunoSEQ multiplex PCR. The data contain roughly 2.5 million clones, 85% to 95% of them singletons. Germline-derived CDR1 and CDR2 are SGHAT and FQNNGV. V lost 3 bases, J lost 7 bases, and 9 bases stayed unmatched. The CDR3 totals 15 residues. A remark on this clone: Its antigen is not known.

Source material: naive CD4+ T cells sorted from blood. Specified subset: CD45RA+ positively selected. This TCR was recovered from a man in his late teens or twenties in good health. The chain uses TRBV11-2 and TRBJ2-5; 9 nucleotides match TRBD2. The CDR3 DNA is TGTGCCAGCAGCTTCTCAAGTGGCGGGAGGGTGACCCAGTACTTC. This gives the protein CASSFSSGGRVTQYF.